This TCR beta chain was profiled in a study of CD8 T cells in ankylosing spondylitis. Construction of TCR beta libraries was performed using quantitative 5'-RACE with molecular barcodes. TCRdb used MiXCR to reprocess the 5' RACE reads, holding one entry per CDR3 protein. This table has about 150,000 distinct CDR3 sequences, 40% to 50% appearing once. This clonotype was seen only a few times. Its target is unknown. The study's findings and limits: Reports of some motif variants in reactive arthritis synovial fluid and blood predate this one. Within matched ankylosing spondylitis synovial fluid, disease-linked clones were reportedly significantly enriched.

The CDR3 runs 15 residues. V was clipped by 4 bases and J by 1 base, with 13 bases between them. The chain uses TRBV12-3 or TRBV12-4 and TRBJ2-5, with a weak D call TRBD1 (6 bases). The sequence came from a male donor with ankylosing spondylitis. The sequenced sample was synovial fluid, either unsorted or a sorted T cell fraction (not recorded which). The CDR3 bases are TGTGCCAGCAGTTCATCCCGGGACACCCAAGAGACCCAGTACTTC. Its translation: CASSSSRDTQETQYF.